One and the same sample provided the 15 T cell receptor beta chains below, sequenced in a study of blood T cell repertoires in COVID-19. Clones were sequenced by immunoSEQ multiplex PCR, and TCRdb holds only the in-frame ones, with some missing. The data show roughly 140,000 clones, with around nine tenths seen just once and about 2.4% held by the top ten. Material for sequencing was peripheral blood. These TCRs come from a woman in her seventies with acute or convalescent COVID-19.

The chain carries TRBV5-8 and TRBJ2-1; TRBD1 matches at 11 bases. From germline, CDR1 is SGHTS and CDR2 YDEGEE. There are 15 residues in the CDR3. V was clipped by 7 bases and J by 4 bases; unmatched bases: 7. CDR3 protein: CASAKGTGGYNEQFF. The CDR3 bases are TGTGCCAGCGCCAAGGGGACAGGGGGATACAATGAGCAGTTCTTC.

V gene TRBV28 combines with J gene TRBJ1-1, with 7 bases aligning to TRBD1. Unmatched junction bases numbered 11, after V lost 6 bases and J lost 4 bases. Germline CDR1 reads MDHEN; CDR2 reads SYDVKM. The CDR3 is 15 amino acids. Here the CDR3 reads CASRRGGGVGTEAFF. The CDR3 DNA sequence: TGTGCCAGCAGGCGTGGAGGGGGCGTTGGCACTGAAGCTTTCTTT.

This clone was observed a few times. This chain connects TRBV15 to TRBJ2-4; tentative D call: TRBD2 (6 bases). Between the trimmed V and J ends, which lost 1 base and 0 bases, there was a span of 13 bases. This CDR3 has 17 amino acids. Germline V lookup: CDR1 LNHNV, CDR2 YYDKDF (reference sequence). Here the CDR3 reads CATSRGGGDTAKNIQYF. The CDR3 nucleotides read TGTGCCACCAGCAGAGGTGGCGGGGATACAGCCAAAAACATTCAGTACTTC. Full variable domain (remainder filled in from reference TRBV15 and TRBJ2-4): DAMVIQNPRYQVTQFGKPVTLSCSQTLNHNVMYWYQQKSSQAPKLLFHYYDKDFNNEADTPDNFQSRRPNTSFCFLDIRSPGLGDTAMYLCATSRGGGDTAKNIQYFGAGTRLSVL.

Only a few counts were recorded for this clone. The chain is built from TRBV5-1 and TRBJ2-3; TRBD1 might be the D (6 bases). CDR1 SGHRS and CDR2 YFSETQ come from the germline V gene. The CDR3 spans 14 residues. V shed 5 bases and J shed 5 bases, with 15 bases lying between them. The CDR3 here is CASSLQQGGDTQYF. CDR3 bases: TGCGCCAGCAGTCTTCAACAGGGTGGAGATACGCAGTATTTT.

This chain joins TRBV27 and TRBJ1-2, with TRBD1 identical over 10 bases. The CDR3 has 15 residues. Germline V gene lookup returns CDR1 MNHEY and CDR2 SMNVEV (reference sequence). The V and J ends lost 5 bases and 4 bases, in that order; junction bases with no gene match: 7. The CDR3 coding sequence is TGTGCCAGCAGTCCTCGGGACAGGGGCCTCTATGGCTACACCTTC. Translated, it gives CASSPRDRGLYGYTF.

This clone was seen a single time. The rearrangement uses TRBV7-9 and TRBJ2-3, with 11 bases identical to TRBD2. Trimming cost V 5 bases and J 14 bases; bases outside gene matches: 21. CDR3 length equals 17 residues. The germline gives CDR1 SEHNR, CDR2 FQNEAQ (reference sequence). CDR3 nucleotide sequence: TGTGCCAGCAGCCCCCGCCGACTAGCGGGAACGCCACATTCACCGTATTTT. Amino acids: CASSPRRLAGTPHSPYF.

The rearrangement joins TRBV28 to TRBJ1-4; the D is unclear. Trimming removed 3 bases from V and 0 bases from J, with 8 bases in between. Per the germline V gene, CDR1 is MDHEN and CDR2 is SYDVKM. The CDR3 runs 15 residues. The CDR3 here is CASSFQTATNEKLFF. Written as DNA, the CDR3 is TGTGCCAGCAGTTTCCAGACTGCAACTAATGAAAAACTGTTTTTT.

The chain joins TRBV28 to TRBJ1-2, with D maybe TRBD1 (6 bases). The CDR3 contains 13 residues. Trimming stripped 7 bases from V and 6 bases from J, with 15 bases between. Germline V gene lookup returns CDR1 MDHEN and CDR2 SYDVKM. CDR3 sequence (DNA): TGTGCCAGCACCCCGGGGGGCCGCGATGGCTACACCTTC. Amino acids: CASTPGGRDGYTF.

The chain uses TRBV7-9 and TRBJ1-2; 10 nucleotides agree with TRBD1. J was trimmed by 4 bases and V by 1 base; bases with no gene match: 12. The CDR3 totals 18 residues. Germline-derived CDR1 and CDR2 are SEHNR and FQNEAQ (reference sequence). The CDR3 here is CASSLVPGTGVSPYGYTF. The CDR3 bases are TGTGCCAGCAGCTTAGTTCCCGGGACAGGGGTTAGTCCCTATGGCTACACCTTC.

The chain carries TRBV14 and TRBJ1-1; 9 bases are shared with TRBD1. Per the germline V gene, CDR1 is SGHDN and CDR2 is FVKESK. The CDR3 contains 15 residues. After removal of 3 bases from V and 6 bases from J, the junction contained 8 bases not matched to a gene. The CDR3 DNA sequence: TGTGCCAGCAGCCAGGCGACAGGGGGGGCGTCTGAAGCTTTCTTT. Translating it yields CASSQATGGASEAFF.

The rearrangement joins TRBV28 to TRBJ2-4, with 11 bases fitting TRBD1. Germline CDR1 and CDR2: MDHEN and SYDVKM. The V and J ends lost 6 bases and 8 bases, in that order; junction bases with no gene match: 9. CDR3 length: 15 residues. CDR3 DNA: TGTGCCAGCAGCCCGGACAGGGGGCTAATCTACATTCAGTACTTC. As protein: CASSPDRGLIYIQYF. Using reference TRBV28 and TRBJ2-4 for the parts outside the CDR3, the full variable domain is DVKVTQSSRYLVKRTGEKVFLECVQDMDHENMFWYRQDPGLGLRLIYFSYDVKMKEKGDIPEGYSVSREKKERFSLILESASTNQTSMYLCASSPDRGLIYIQYFGAGTRLSVL.

This chain connects TRBV6-6 to TRBJ2-7; weak D call: TRBD2 (6 bases). Germline CDR1 reads MNHNY; CDR2 reads SVGAGI (reference sequence). The CDR3 length is 15 residues. The germline V and J ends were trimmed by 0 bases and 6 bases, with 15 bases remaining between them. CDR3 in amino acids: CASSYSRGGQSEQYF. The CDR3 DNA is TGTGCCAGCAGTTACTCGCGGGGCGGCCAGTCCGAGCAGTACTTC.

V usage is TRBV5-1 and J usage is TRBJ1-2; perhaps TRBD1 as D (5 bases). CDR3 length: 15 residues. V was clipped by 0 bases and J by 5 bases, with 14 bases between them. Germline V gene data show CDR1 as SGHRS and CDR2 as YFSETQ. The CDR3 coding sequence is TGCGCCAGCAGCTTGGAAGGCAGGGCTTCATATGGCTACACCTTC. Protein sequence: CASSLEGRASYGYTF.

This chain links TRBV6-1 with TRBJ2-3, with 11 positions matching TRBD2. V shed 3 bases and J 6 bases; nucleotides not matched to a gene: 8. CDR1 and CDR2 (germline): MNHNS, SASEGT. The CDR3 runs 16 residues. The CDR3 coding sequence is TGTGCCAGCAGTGAGCTACTAGCGGGGGTGCGGGATACGCAGTATTTT. Translating gives CASSELLAGVRDTQYF.

The rearrangement uses TRBV11-2 and TRBJ2-7; 9 positions match TRBD1. The V gene end was trimmed by 6 bases and the J gene end by 4 bases; junction bases not matched to a gene: 7. The CDR3 contains 14 residues. Germline-derived CDR1 and CDR2 are SGHAT and FQNNGV. The CDR3 region is CASRQPGQGYEQYF. The DNA of the CDR3 is TGTGCCAGCAGGCAACCGGGACAGGGTTACGAGCAGTACTTC. Combining the CDR3 with reference TRBV11-2 and TRBJ2-7 gives the whole variable domain EAGVAQSPRYKIIEKRQSVAFWCNPISGHATLYWYQQILGQGPKLLIQFQNNGVVDDSQLPKDRFSAERLKGVDSTLKIQPAKLEDSAVYLCASRQPGQGYEQYFGPGTRLTVT.